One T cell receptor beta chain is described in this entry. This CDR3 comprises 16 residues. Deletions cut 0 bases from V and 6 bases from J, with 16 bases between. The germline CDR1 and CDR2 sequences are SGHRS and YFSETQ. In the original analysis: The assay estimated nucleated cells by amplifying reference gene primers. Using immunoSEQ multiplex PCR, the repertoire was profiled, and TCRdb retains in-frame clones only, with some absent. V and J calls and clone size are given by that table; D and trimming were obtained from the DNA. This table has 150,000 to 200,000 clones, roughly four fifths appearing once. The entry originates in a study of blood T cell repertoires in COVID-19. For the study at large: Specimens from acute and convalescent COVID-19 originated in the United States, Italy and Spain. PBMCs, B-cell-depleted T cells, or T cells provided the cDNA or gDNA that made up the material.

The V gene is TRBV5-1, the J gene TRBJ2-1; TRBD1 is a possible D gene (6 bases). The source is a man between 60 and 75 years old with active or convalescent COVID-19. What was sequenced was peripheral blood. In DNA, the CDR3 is TGCGCCAGCAGCTTGGTGGGGAGAACAGGGTCCAATGAGCAGTTCTTC. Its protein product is CASSLVGRTGSNEQFF.